The sample holds one count of the clone carrying this T cell receptor (beta chain). This specimen comes from a study of cytomegalovirus exposure and HLA in healthy donors. Primers for the PCR totalled 60 Vbeta and 13 Jbeta. TCRdb's copy holds only in-frame clones and misses some; the assay was immunoSEQ multiplex PCR. Among about 130,000 clones listed, roughly 82% were seen once. The V gene lost 2 bases and the J gene lost 7 bases, with 12 bases spanning the gap. The CDR3 is made up of 14 amino acids. The germline gives CDR1 MGHRA, CDR2 YSYEKL. Material: PBMCs. The source is a man aged 50 to 60 in good health and CMV-seronegative. The chain links TRBV4-1 to TRBJ1-5; the D gene is possibly TRBD1 (5 bases). In DNA, the CDR3 is TGCGCCAGCAGCCAAACCAGGGCTGGGCAGCCCCAGCATTTT. Its translation: CASSQTRAGQPQHF.